These 18 T cell receptor beta chains were sequenced from one sample in a study of T cells in tuberculosis. Time point given: new active TB diagnosis, blood taken before or within 7 days of starting treatment. Sequencing used immunoSEQ multiplex PCR; TCRdb keeps in-frame clones, though not all of them. This repertoire shows 25,000 to 35,000 clones, about 90% found once; its top ten account for over 5%. The source was PBMCs, collected at tuberculosis diagnosis. These receptors originate from an adult with tuberculosis.

The J gene is TRBJ1-4, the V gene TRBV5-4, with D perhaps matching TRBD1 (5 bases). The CDR3 covers 14 residues. Germline assignment: CDR1 SGHNT and CDR2 YYREEE (reference sequence). V lost 4 bases, J lost 3 bases, and 10 bases lay in between. The CDR3 bases are TGTGCCAGCAGCCTACCAGGGCCTAATGAAAAACTGTTTTTT. Translated, it gives CASSLPGPNEKLFF.

The chain combines TRBV4-1 with TRBJ2-1; D is possibly TRBD2 (5 bases). V was clipped by 1 base and J by 2 bases, with 12 bases between them. This CDR3 is 16 amino acids long. Germline values: CDR1 MGHRA, CDR2 YSYEKL. The CDR3 DNA reads as TGCGCCAGCAGCCAAGTGCTTCCAGCGGCCTACAATGAGCAGTTCTTC. This codes for CASSQVLPAAYNEQFF.

This clone has only one observation. The chain uses TRBV30 and TRBJ2-7; D not resolved. The germline V and J ends were trimmed by 2 bases and 3 bases, with 11 bases remaining between them. CDR3 length: 13 amino acids. The germline V gene encodes CDR1 GTSNPN and CDR2 SVGIG (reference sequence). CDR3 coding DNA: TGTGCCTGGAGTCAACAGAGAAACTACGAGCAGTACTTC. The encoded protein is CAWSQQRNYEQYF. The complete variable domain, with remaining parts taken from reference TRBV30 and TRBJ2-7, reads SQTIHQWPATLVQPVGSPLSLECTVEGTSNPNLYWYRQAAGRGLQLLFYSVGIGQISSEVPQNLSASRPQDRQFILSSKKLLLSDSGFYLCAWSQQRNYEQYFGPGTRLTVT.

This clone has only a few counts. The chain carries TRBV19 and TRBJ1-2; D possibly corresponds to TRBD1 (6 bases). The length of the CDR3 is 12 residues. V gave up 5 bases and J gave up 8 bases, with 12 bases separating them. CDR1 is LNHDA, CDR2 SQIVND, per germline (reference sequence). CDR3 amino acids: CASSRTGSGYTF. Written as DNA, the CDR3 is TGTGCCAGTAGTCGTACAGGGAGCGGCTACACCTTC. The full variable domain, in which reference TRBV19 and TRBJ1-2 provide the parts outside the CDR3, is DGGITQSPKYLFRKEGQNVTLSCEQNLNHDAMYWYRQDPGQGLRLIYYSQIVNDFQKGDIAEGYSVSREKKESFPLTVTSAQKNPTAFYLCASSRTGSGYTFGSGTRLTVV.

CDR3 sequence reads: CATPRSLNRDMRRQPQHF. The CDR3 DNA reads TGTGCCACCCCCAGATCACTTAACCGGGACATGAGGCGACAGCCCCAGCATTTT. The V and J genes are TRBV15 and TRBJ1-5; a possible D gene is TRBD1 (6 bases). Deletions cut 8 bases from V and 7 bases from J, with 30 bases between. This CDR3 is 18 amino acids long. CDR1 is LNHNV and CDR2 is YYDKDF in the germline V gene (reference sequence).

The rearrangement uses TRBV30 and TRBJ1-1, with D possibly being TRBD1 (6 bases). This CDR3 contains 12 residues. The V gene lost 7 bases and the J gene lost 8 bases, with 17 bases spanning the gap. Germline-derived CDR1 and CDR2 are GTSNPN and SVGIG (reference sequence). DNA of the CDR3: TGTGCCTCTGGACAGACAATCCTCGAAGCTTTCTTT. Encoded protein: CASGQTILEAFF.

The chain combines TRBV28 with TRBJ2-7, with 7 positions matching TRBD1. V lost 2 bases to trimming and J lost 6 bases; unmatched junction nucleotides: 7. The CDR3 loop spans 14 amino acids. Per the germline V gene, CDR1 is MDHEN and CDR2 is SYDVKM. DNA of the CDR3: TGTGCCAGCAGTTTAGCAGGGGGAAGTTTCGAGCAGTACTTC. Its translation: CASSLAGGSFEQYF.

This sequence joins TRBV11-2 and TRBJ2-5; 7 bases map to TRBD2. The CDR3 length is 14 residues. Looked up from germline, CDR1 is SGHAT and CDR2 is FQNNGV. The V segment lost 5 bases and the J segment 2 bases; nucleotides outside the gene matches: 5. Here the CDR3 reads CASSKPSGQETQYF. CDR3 bases: TGTGCCAGCAGCAAACCTAGCGGACAAGAGACCCAGTACTTC.

The V call is TRBV6-5, the J call TRBJ2-3; TRBD2 might be the D (7 bases). This CDR3 comprises 15 residues. Germline CDR1 MNHEY, CDR2 SVGAGI. With 2 bases removed from V and 4 bases from J, the gap between germline ends came to 13 bases. CDR3 in DNA: TGTGCCAGCAGTTACCGGGGGGCGGGCGCAGATACGCAGTATTTT. Its protein is CASSYRGAGADTQYF.

The table lists this clone with a few counts. This chain connects TRBV27 to TRBJ1-5; weak D call: TRBD1 (6 bases). The CDR3 totals 16 residues. V gave up 4 bases and J gave up 7 bases, with 20 bases separating them. The germline gives CDR1 MNHEY, CDR2 SMNVEV (reference sequence). CDR3 in DNA: TGTGCCAGCAGTTCCCAGGGGAGAGGGCTCCAACAGCCCCAGCATTTT. It codes for CASSSQGRGLQQPQHF.

The CDR3 DNA reads as TGCAGCGTTCTCAACCAGGGGGCAGCCAAAAACATTCAGTACTTC. It specifies CSVLNQGAAKNIQYF. The gene calls are TRBV29-1 and TRBJ2-4, with 8 bases fitting TRBD1. Germline assignment: CDR1 SQVTM and CDR2 ANQGSEA. The CDR3 covers 15 residues. Trimming took 5 bases from V and 0 from J; bases not matched to a gene: 6.

The chain recombines TRBV25-1 with TRBJ2-3, with D possibly being TRBD1 (6 bases). V was clipped by 2 bases and J by 0 bases, with 9 bases between them. The CDR3 has 15 amino acids. The V gene's germline CDR1 is MGHDK and CDR2 SYGVNS. The CDR3 protein is CASSETGPSTDTQYF. As DNA, the CDR3 is TGTGCCAGCAGTGAAACAGGGCCCAGCACAGATACGCAGTATTTT. Together with reference TRBV25-1 and TRBJ2-3, the CDR3 gives the full variable domain: EADIYQTPRYLVIGTGKKITLECSQTMGHDKMYWYQQDPGMELHLIHYSYGVNSTEKGDLSSESTVSRIRTEHFPLTLESARPSHTSQYLCASSETGPSTDTQYFGPGTRLTVL.

This rearrangement joins TRBV5-6 to TRBJ1-2; tentative D call: TRBD1 (6 bases). CDR3 length equals 15 residues. Trimming took off 2 bases at V and 6 bases at J, with 17 bases between the two ends. Germline CDR1 is SGHDT and CDR2 is YYEEEE. The CDR3 coding sequence is TGTGCCAGCAGCTTAAACCCGGGGGGCCTGGATGGCTACACCTTC. Amino acids: CASSLNPGGLDGYTF.

This clone was detected once. The chain recombines TRBV10-3 with TRBJ1-6; TRBD1 matches 9 bases. In germline, CDR1 is ENHRY, CDR2 SYGVKD. The CDR3 consists of 15 residues. V was pared by 5 bases and J by 7 bases, with 6 bases of the junction left unmatched. The CDR3 DNA sequence: TGTGCCATCAGTCGGGAGGGGACAGGGAATTCACCCCTCCACTTT. Translating it yields CAISREGTGNSPLHF.

V is TRBV19 and J is TRBJ1-1, with D maybe TRBD1 (5 bases). Per germline, CDR1 LNHDA and CDR2 SQIVND (reference sequence). The CDR3 runs to 14 residues. Trimming took 1 base from V and 6 from J, leaving 12 bases between them. Written as DNA, the CDR3 is TGTGCCAGTAGTATAGTGGTTCGGGGGTCTGAAGCTTTCTTT. Its translation: CASSIVVRGSEAFF. The complete variable domain, with remaining parts taken from reference TRBV19 and TRBJ1-1, reads DGGITQSPKYLFRKEGQNVTLSCEQNLNHDAMYWYRQDPGQGLRLIYYSQIVNDFQKGDIAEGYSVSREKKESFPLTVTSAQKNPTAFYLCASSIVVRGSEAFFGQGTRLTVV.

This clone was found once. The J gene is TRBJ2-3, the V gene TRBV29-1; 8 nucleotides align to TRBD2. The CDR3 runs 14 residues. Germline V lookup: CDR1 SQVTM, CDR2 ANQGSEA. V lost 6 bases to trimming and J lost 0 bases; unmatched junction nucleotides: 5. The CDR3 DNA is TGCAGCGTCCTACTAGCGGCTAGCACAGATACGCAGTATTTT. Translation: CSVLLAASTDTQYF.

The chain employs TRBV11-3 and TRBJ2-2; 10 positions match TRBD1. Per the germline V gene, CDR1 is SGHNT and CDR2 is YENEEA. The junction had 5 bases not matched to a gene; V was cut back by 4 bases and J by 3 bases. The CDR3 consists of 16 residues. The CDR3 DNA reads TGTGCCAGCAGCTCCCTCGGGACAGGGGACACCGGGGAGCTGTTTTTT. As protein: CASSSLGTGDTGELFF.

The chain has TRBV28 and TRBJ2-7; D remains ambiguous. Germline CDR1 is MDHEN and CDR2 is SYDVKM. This CDR3 region has 13 residues. V lost 7 bases, J lost 2 bases, and 12 bases lay in between. CDR3 region: CASTQDFPYEQYF. The CDR3 coding sequence is TGTGCCAGCACCCAGGATTTCCCCTACGAGCAGTACTTC. The full variable domain, completed using reference TRBV28 and TRBJ2-7, is DVKVTQSSRYLVKRTGEKVFLECVQDMDHENMFWYRQDPGLGLRLIYFSYDVKMKEKGDIPEGYSVSREKKERFSLILESASTNQTSMYLCASTQDFPYEQYFGPGTRLTVT.